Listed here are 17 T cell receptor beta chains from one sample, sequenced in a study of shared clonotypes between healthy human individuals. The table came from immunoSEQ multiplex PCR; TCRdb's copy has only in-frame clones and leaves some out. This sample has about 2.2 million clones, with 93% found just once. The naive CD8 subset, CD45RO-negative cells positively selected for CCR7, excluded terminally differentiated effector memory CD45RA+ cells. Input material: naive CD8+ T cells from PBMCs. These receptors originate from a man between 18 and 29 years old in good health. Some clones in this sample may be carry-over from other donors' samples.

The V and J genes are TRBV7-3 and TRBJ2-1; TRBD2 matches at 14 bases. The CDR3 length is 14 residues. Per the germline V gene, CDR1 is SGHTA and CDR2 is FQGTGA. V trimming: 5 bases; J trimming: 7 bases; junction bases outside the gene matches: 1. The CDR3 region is CASSRTSGGNEQFF. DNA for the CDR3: TGTGCCAGCAGCCGGACTAGCGGGGGGAATGAGCAGTTCTTC.

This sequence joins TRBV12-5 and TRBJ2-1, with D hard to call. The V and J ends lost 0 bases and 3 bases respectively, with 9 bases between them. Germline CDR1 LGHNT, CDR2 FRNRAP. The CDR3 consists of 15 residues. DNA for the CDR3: TGTGCTAGTGGTTTGGTAAAAGGAGTCTACAATGAGCAGTTCTTC. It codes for CASGLVKGVYNEQFF.

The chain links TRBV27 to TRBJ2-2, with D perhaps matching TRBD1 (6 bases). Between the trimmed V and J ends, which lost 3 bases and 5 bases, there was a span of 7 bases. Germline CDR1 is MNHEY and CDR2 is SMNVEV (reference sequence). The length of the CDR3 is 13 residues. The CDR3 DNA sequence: TGTGCCAGCAGTTTGGACAGAACCGGGGAGCTGTTTTTT. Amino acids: CASSLDRTGELFF.

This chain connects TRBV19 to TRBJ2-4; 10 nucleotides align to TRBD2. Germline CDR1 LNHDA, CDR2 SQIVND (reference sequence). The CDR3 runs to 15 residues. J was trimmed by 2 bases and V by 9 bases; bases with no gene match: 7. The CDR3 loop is CASLGTSDPKNIQYF. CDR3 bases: TGTGCCAGCCTTGGGACTAGCGACCCCAAAAACATTCAGTACTTC.

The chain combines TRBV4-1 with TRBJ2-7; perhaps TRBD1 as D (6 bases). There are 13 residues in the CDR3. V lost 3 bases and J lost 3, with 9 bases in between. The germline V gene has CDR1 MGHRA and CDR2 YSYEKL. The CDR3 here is CASSQRQVYEQYF. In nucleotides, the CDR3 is TGCGCCAGCAGCCAGAGACAGGTCTACGAGCAGTACTTC.

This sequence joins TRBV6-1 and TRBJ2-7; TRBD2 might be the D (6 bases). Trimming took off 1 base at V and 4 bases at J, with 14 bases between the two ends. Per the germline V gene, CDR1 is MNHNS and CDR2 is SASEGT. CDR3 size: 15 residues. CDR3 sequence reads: CASSEEGPGGYEQYF. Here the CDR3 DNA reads TGTGCCAGCAGTGAAGAAGGGCCAGGAGGGTACGAGCAGTACTTC.

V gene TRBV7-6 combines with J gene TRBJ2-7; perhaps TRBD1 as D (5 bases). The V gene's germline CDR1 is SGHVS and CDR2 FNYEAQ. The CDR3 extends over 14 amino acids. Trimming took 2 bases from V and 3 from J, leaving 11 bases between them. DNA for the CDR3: TGTGCCAGCAGCTTATCAACAGGCCACTACGAGCAGTACTTC. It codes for CASSLSTGHYEQYF.

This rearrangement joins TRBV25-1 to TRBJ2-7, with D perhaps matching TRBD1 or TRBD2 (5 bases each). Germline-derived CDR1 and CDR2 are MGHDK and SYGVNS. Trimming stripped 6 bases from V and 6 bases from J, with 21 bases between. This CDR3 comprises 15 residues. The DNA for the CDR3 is TGTGCCAGCAGCGAACGGTCGGGACCCCCGGGCGAGCAGTACTTC. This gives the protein CASSERSGPPGEQYF.

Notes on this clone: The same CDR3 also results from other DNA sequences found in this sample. The CDR3 loop is CASSLLAGGTDTQYF. The CDR3 DNA is TGTGCCAGCAGCTTATTAGCGGGGGGCACAGATACGCAGTATTTT. This sequence joins TRBV7-3 and TRBJ2-3, with 9 bases aligning to TRBD2. V shed 2 bases and J 1 base; nucleotides not matched to a gene: 1. This CDR3 is built from 15 residues. Germline lookup yields CDR1 SGHTA and CDR2 FQGTGA.

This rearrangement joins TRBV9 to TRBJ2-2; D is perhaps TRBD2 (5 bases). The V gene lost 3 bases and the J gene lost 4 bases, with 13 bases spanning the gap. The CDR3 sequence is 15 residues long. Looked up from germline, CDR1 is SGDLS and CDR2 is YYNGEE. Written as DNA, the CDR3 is TGTGCCAGCAGCGCCGATCTAGGGAGCACCGGGGAGCTGTTTTTT. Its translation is CASSADLGSTGELFF.

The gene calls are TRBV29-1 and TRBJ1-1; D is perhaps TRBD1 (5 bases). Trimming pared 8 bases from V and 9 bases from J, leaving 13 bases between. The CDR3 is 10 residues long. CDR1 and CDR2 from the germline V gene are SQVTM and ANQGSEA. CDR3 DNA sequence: TGCAGCTTCTTGGGACTTCAAGCTTTCTTT. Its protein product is CSFLGLQAFF.

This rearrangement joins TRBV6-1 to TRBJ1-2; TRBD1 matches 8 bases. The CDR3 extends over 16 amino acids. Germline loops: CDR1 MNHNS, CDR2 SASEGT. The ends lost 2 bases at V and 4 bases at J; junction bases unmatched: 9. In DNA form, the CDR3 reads TGTGCCAGCAGTGAATTGGGGCAGGGGGCCCCCTATGGCTACACCTTC. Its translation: CASSELGQGAPYGYTF.

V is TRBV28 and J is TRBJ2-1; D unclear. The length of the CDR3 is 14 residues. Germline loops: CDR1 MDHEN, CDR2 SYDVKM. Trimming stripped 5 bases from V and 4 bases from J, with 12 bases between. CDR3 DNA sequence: TGTGCCAGCAGTGATAATCAGAGTTACAATGAGCAGTTCTTC. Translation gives CASSDNQSYNEQFF.

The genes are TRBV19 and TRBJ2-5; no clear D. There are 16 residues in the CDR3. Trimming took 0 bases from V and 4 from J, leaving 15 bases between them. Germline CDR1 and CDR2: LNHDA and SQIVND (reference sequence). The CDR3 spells CASSIDGPGAAETQYF. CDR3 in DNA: TGTGCCAGTAGTATAGATGGACCGGGCGCGGCAGAGACCCAGTACTTC.

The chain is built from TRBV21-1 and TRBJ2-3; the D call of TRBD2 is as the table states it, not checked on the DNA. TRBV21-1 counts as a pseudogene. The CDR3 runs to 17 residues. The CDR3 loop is CASSKEGGSRDTDTQYF. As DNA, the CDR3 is TGTGCCAGCAGCAAAGAGGGCGGGAGTCGGGACACAGATACGCAGTATTTT.

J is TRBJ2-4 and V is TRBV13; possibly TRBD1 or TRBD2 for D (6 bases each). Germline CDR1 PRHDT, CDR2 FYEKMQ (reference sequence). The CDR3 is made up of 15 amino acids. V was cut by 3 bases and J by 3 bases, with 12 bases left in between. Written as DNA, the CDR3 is TGTGCCAGCAGCTTTACAGGGCGGGACAAAAACATTCAGTACTTC. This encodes CASSFTGRDKNIQYF.

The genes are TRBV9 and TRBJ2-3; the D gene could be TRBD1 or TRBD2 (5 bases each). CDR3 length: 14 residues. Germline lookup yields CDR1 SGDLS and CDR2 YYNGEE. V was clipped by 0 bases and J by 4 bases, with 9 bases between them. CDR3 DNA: TGTGCCAGCAGCGTAGTGGGGGTCTCAGATACGCAGTATTTT. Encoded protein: CASSVVGVSDTQYF. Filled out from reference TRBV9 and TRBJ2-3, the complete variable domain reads DSGVTQTPKHLITATGQRVTLRCSPRSGDLSVYWYQQSLDQGLQFLIQYYNGEERAKGNILERFSAQQFPDLHSELNLSSLELGDSALYFCASSVVGVSDTQYFGPGTRLTVL.